Below are 20 T cell receptor beta chains sequenced from a single sample in a study of spatial heterogeneity in lung cancer. Study-wide findings and caveats: Expanded intratumoral alpha and beta TCR counts tracked tumor mutation counts.

Time point of the sample: sample taken at primary tumor resection. TCRdb fed the 5' RACE reads into MiXCR, producing one record per CDR3 protein. In the table there are roughly 7,700 distinct CDR3 sequences, roughly an eighth of which are singletons. Which antigens these TCRs recognize remains unknown. The sequencing here drew on lung tumor tissue, taken at surgery. Receptors were obtained from a male donor with early-stage non-small cell lung cancer.

This clonotype was seen repeatedly, ten times or more. Because the library targeted alpha chains, this beta chain is an off-target read whose size means little. The rearrangement links TRBV12-3 or TRBV12-4 to TRBJ2-6; unclear D gene. CDR3 size: 15 residues. V lost 2 bases, J lost 0 bases, and 5 bases lay in between. The CDR3, as DNA: TGTGCCAGCAGTTTAAAGGGCTCTGGGGCCAACGTCCTGACTTTC. This codes for CASSLKGSGANVLTF.

This clonotype was seen at least ten times. As an off-target read in a library built for alpha chains, this beta chain has a frequency of little significance. J is TRBJ1-2 and V is TRBV12-3 or TRBV12-4; TRBD1 is a possible D gene (5 bases). This CDR3 has 13 amino acids. The germline V and J ends were trimmed by 4 bases and 2 bases, with 8 bases remaining between them. The CDR3, as DNA: TGTGCCAGCAGTTGGGACGGGAACTATGGCTACACCTTC. Translating gives CASSWDGNYGYTF.

This clonotype was seen many times. A library prepared for alpha chains yielded this beta chain as an off-target read; its size is of little meaning. The rearrangement links TRBV7-2 to TRBJ2-1; possible D gene TRBD1, 5 bases. The CDR3 extends over 14 amino acids. The V gene lost 5 bases and the J gene lost 8 bases, with 16 bases spanning the gap. Germline V gene lookup returns CDR1 SGHTA and CDR2 FQGNSA. The DNA for the CDR3 is TGTGCCAGCAGCCAAGAGATAGGGGTTGATGAGCAGTTCTTC. Its translation is CASSQEIGVDEQFF.

By share, this clonotype ranks as medium-sized. This beta chain is an unintended read in a library built for alpha chains; its size means little. V is TRBV7-8 and J is TRBJ2-2; D call uncertain. The V gene's germline CDR1 is SGHVS and CDR2 FQNEAQ. The CDR3 has 12 residues. Trimming took off 10 bases at V and 3 bases at J, with 9 bases between the two ends. The CDR3 nucleotides read TGTGCCACCCGCTCGGACACCGGGGAGCTGTTTTTT. Amino acid sequence: CATRSDTGELFF.

Many counts were recorded for this clonotype. A library prepared for alpha chains yielded this beta chain as an off-target read; its size is of little meaning. J is TRBJ1-5 and V is TRBV6-5; possibly TRBD1 for D (5 bases). The ends were cut back, 0 bases at V and 3 bases at J, with 6 bases in the middle. Germline V gene data show CDR1 as MNHEY and CDR2 as SVGAGI. The CDR3 contains 14 residues. CDR3 sequence (DNA): TGTGCCAGCAGTTACTCAGGGGACAATCAGCCCCAGCATTTT. This translates into CASSYSGDNQPQHF.

The table lists this clonotype with many counts. This beta chain is an unintended read in a library built for alpha chains; its size means little. The CDR3 DNA follows: TGCGCCAGCAGCTTGGCCGTACAGGGCCTCTACGAGCAGTACTTC. Encoded protein: CASSLAVQGLYEQYF. The chain recombines TRBV5-1 with TRBJ2-7, with D tentatively TRBD1 (6 bases). V lost 0 bases to trimming and J lost 3 bases, with 13 bases between them. The CDR3 runs 15 residues. Germline V CDR1 and CDR2: SGHRS, YFSETQ. Full variable domain (remainder filled in from reference TRBV5-1 and TRBJ2-7): KAGVTQTPRYLIKTRGQQVTLSCSPISGHRSVSWYQQTPGQGLQFLFEYFSETQRNKGNFPGRFSGRQFSNSRSEMNVSTLELGDSALYLCASSLAVQGLYEQYFGPGTRLTVT.

By share, this clonotype counts as medium-sized. The DNA is left out, because the CDR3 cannot be placed on it with certainty; the CDR3 is given as TCRdb lists it. A library prepared for alpha chains yielded this beta chain as an off-target read; its size is of little meaning. This sequence joins TRBV12-3 or TRBV12-4 and TRBJ1-1; TRBD1 was called by the table and not checked on the DNA. The CDR3 contains 13 residues when both ends are counted. The CDR3 here is CASSSGPATEAFF.

This clonotype showed up many times. This beta chain appears as a stray read in a library generated for alpha chains; its size is not informative. J is TRBJ2-3 and V is TRBV5-6; D not resolved. Trimming stripped 4 bases from V and 0 bases from J, with 9 bases between. The CDR3 is made up of 14 amino acids. Germline CDR1 SGHDT, CDR2 YYEEEE. CDR3 nucleotides: TGTGCCAGCAGCGACGGACCTAGCACAGATACGCAGTATTTT. This gives the protein CASSDGPSTDTQYF.

There are many counts of this clonotype. Since it is a stray read in a library aimed at alpha chains, this beta chain has a size that is not meaningful. The V call is TRBV7-9, the J call TRBJ2-2, with 7 bases lining up with TRBD1. Unmatched junction bases numbered 5, after V lost 4 bases and J lost 3 bases. Germline-derived CDR1 and CDR2 are SEHNR and FQNEAQ (reference sequence). This CDR3 spans 15 amino acids. The CDR3 sequence: CASSWGQTDTGELFF. DNA of the CDR3: TGTGCCAGCAGCTGGGGACAGACGGACACCGGGGAGCTGTTTTTT.

This clonotype is medium-sized by share. With the library built for alpha chains, this beta chain is off target and its frequency is not meaningful. V gene TRBV6-1 combines with J gene TRBJ1-5; no clear D. The CDR3 length is 13 residues. Trimming took off 4 bases at V and 11 bases at J, with 15 bases between the two ends. The germline gives CDR1 MNHNS, CDR2 SASEGT. The CDR3 bases are TGTGCCAGCAGTGTGCAGCGCGGGGAGACCCAGCATTTT. This gives the protein CASSVQRGETQHF.

In this sample, this clonotype turned up many times. Because the library targeted alpha chains, this beta chain is an off-target read whose size means little. CDR3 DNA: TGCAGCGTTGAAGATCAAGAATTGCGGTTCTTC. Encoded protein: CSVEDQELRFF. V gene TRBV29-1 combines with J gene TRBJ2-1, with no clear D. This CDR3 spans 11 amino acids. Germline lookup yields CDR1 SQVTM and CDR2 ANQGSEA. The germline V and J ends were trimmed by 0 bases and 15 bases, with 12 bases remaining between them.

By sample share, this clonotype is medium-sized. This beta chain is a stray sequence in a library constructed for alpha chains; its clone size is not meaningful. The chain uses TRBV24-1 and TRBJ1-2; D gene ambiguous. CDR1 and CDR2 from the germline V gene are KGHDR and SFDVKD. V shed 0 bases and J shed 4 bases, with 8 bases lying between them. The CDR3 has 14 residues. The chain's CDR3 is CATSDLNSVYGYTF. The CDR3, as DNA: TGTGCCACCAGTGATTTGAACAGCGTCTATGGCTACACCTTC.

This clonotype was recorded at least ten times. This beta chain appears as a stray read in a library generated for alpha chains; its size is not informative. The J gene is TRBJ2-6, the V gene TRBV7-2; D is undetermined. Germline loops: CDR1 SGHTA, CDR2 FQGNSA. Trimming pared 5 bases from V and 0 bases from J, leaving 8 bases between. This CDR3 comprises 15 residues. CDR3 loop: CASSRTASGANVLTF. The CDR3 bases are TGTGCCAGCAGCCGGACGGCCTCTGGGGCCAACGTCCTGACTTTC.

This clonotype was recorded many times. Since it is a stray read in a library aimed at alpha chains, this beta chain has a size that is not meaningful. The rearrangement joins TRBV6-6 to TRBJ2-3, with 10 bases lining up with TRBD2. The CDR3 contains 14 residues. V lost 10 bases and J lost 6; bases outside the gene matches: 10. Germline lookup yields CDR1 MNHNY and CDR2 SVGAGI (reference sequence). CDR3 nucleotide sequence: TGTGCCACCCGGCTAGCGGGAGTTGGGGATACGCAGTATTTT. This encodes CATRLAGVGDTQYF.

This clonotype was recorded at least ten times. This beta chain lies outside the target of a library built for alpha chains; its clone size means little. This chain joins TRBV7-3 and TRBJ2-2; D remains ambiguous. This CDR3 contains 13 residues. V dropped 3 bases and J dropped 5 bases, with 7 bases sitting between them. CDR1 is SGHTA and CDR2 is FQGTGA in the germline V gene. The CDR3 loop is CASSLRTTGELFF. The CDR3 nucleotides are TGTGCCAGCAGCTTGCGAACAACCGGGGAGCTGTTTTTT.

This clonotype was observed many times. The library was designed around alpha chains, so this beta chain is a stray read whose abundance carries little weight. The gene calls are TRBV10-3 and TRBJ2-3, with 10 bases that match TRBD2. After removal of 6 bases from V and 2 bases from J, the junction contained 5 bases not matched to a gene. CDR1 and CDR2 from the germline V gene are ENHRY and SYGVKD. The CDR3 is 15 residues long. CDR3 nucleotides: TGTGCCATCAGACCTAGCGGGAGTGACACAGATACGCAGTATTTT. Residues: CAIRPSGSDTDTQYF.

This clonotype was counted ten times or more. This beta chain is off target for a library built for alpha chains, so its abundance means little. The chain uses TRBV7-9 and TRBJ2-5, with a weak D call TRBD1 (6 bases). CDR1 SEHNR and CDR2 FQNEAQ come from the germline V gene (reference sequence). V was clipped by 4 bases and J by 3 bases, with 15 bases between them. CDR3 length equals 15 residues. The CDR3 is CASSYGTLIEETQYF. CDR3 bases: TGTGCCAGCAGCTACGGGACATTAATAGAAGAGACCCAGTACTTC.

The table lists this clonotype with many counts. Found in a library prepared for alpha chains, this beta chain is an off-target read, and its abundance has little meaning. V is TRBV7-9 and J is TRBJ1-1, with D unclear. CDR3 length: 14 amino acids. The germline V gene has CDR1 SEHNR and CDR2 FQNEAQ (reference sequence). The germline V and J ends were trimmed by 8 bases and 0 bases, with 13 bases remaining between them. CDR3 in DNA: TGTGCCAGCTTCCGTTCCGAGGTGAACACTGAAGCTTTCTTT. It encodes CASFRSEVNTEAFF.

The sample holds many counts of this clonotype. A library made for alpha chains picked up this beta chain off target, so its size means little. This sequence joins TRBV27 and TRBJ2-7; no reliable D call. V lost 5 bases and J 8 bases, leaving 13 bases between the germline ends. Germline loops: CDR1 MNHEY, CDR2 SMNVEV (reference sequence). There are 12 residues in the CDR3. DNA for the CDR3: TGTGCCAGCAGTCCCCGGAAGTCGAAGCAGTACTTC. It yields the protein CASSPRKSKQYF.

This clonotype was observed many times. Found in a library prepared for alpha chains, this beta chain is an off-target read, and its abundance has little meaning. The chain is built from TRBV7-2 and TRBJ2-5; no clear D gene. V lost 8 bases and J 7 bases, leaving 14 bases between the germline ends. Per the germline V gene, CDR1 is SGHTA and CDR2 is FQGNSA. The CDR3 has 12 residues. CDR3 in amino acids: CASAALFGTQYF. CDR3 nucleotide sequence: TGTGCCAGCGCGGCTCTCTTTGGGACCCAGTACTTC.